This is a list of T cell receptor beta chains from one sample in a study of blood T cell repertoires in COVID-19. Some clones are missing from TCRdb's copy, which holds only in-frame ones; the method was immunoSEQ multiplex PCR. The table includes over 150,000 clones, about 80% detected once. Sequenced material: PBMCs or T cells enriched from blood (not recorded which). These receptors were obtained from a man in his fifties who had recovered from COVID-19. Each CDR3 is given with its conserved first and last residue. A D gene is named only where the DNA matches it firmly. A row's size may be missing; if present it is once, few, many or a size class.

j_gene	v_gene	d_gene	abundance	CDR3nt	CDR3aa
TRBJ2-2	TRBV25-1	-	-	TGTGCCAGCAGTGAACCCGACAGGTTCAACACCGGGGAGCTGTTTTTT	CASSEPDRFNTGELFF
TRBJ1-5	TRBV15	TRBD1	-	TGTGCCACCAGCAGAGCTGCGACAGGGATTTCTCAGCCCCAGCATTTT	CATSRAATGISQPQHF
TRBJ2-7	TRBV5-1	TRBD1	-	TGCGCCAGCCATGCCGGGACAGGGACCTACGAGCAGTACTTC	CASHAGTGTYEQYF
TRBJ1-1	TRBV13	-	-	TGTGCCAGCAGCCCGGTCCAGCGCAGCACTGAAGCTTTCTTT	CASSPVQRSTEAFF
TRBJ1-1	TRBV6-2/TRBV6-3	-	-	TGTGCCAGCAGTTACCTTAACAGGAACACTGAAGCTTTCTTT	CASSYLNRNTEAFF
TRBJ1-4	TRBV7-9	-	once	TGTGCCAGCAGCTCACTCTACTCAAAACTGTTTTTT	CASSSLYSKLFF
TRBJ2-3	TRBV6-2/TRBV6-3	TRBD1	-	TGTGCCAGCAGCTCGGGACAGGTGGGAGATACGCAGTATTTT	CASSSGQVGDTQYF
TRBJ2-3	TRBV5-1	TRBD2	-	TGCGCCAGCAGCTTGAGGATAGCGGGGCGCACAGATACGCAGTATTTT	CASSLRIAGRTDTQYF
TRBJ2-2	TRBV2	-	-	TGTGCCAGCAGTGAAAGATTGTGGGCCCTCACCGGGGAGCTGTTTTTT	CASSERLWALTGELFF
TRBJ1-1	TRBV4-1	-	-	TGCGCCAGCAGCCAAGACGGGATGGGGATGAACACTGAAGCTTTCTTT	CASSQDGMGMNTEAFF
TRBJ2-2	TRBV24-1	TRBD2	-	TGTGCCACCAGAGGCCTAGCGGGGGCCGGGGAGCTGTTTTTT	CATRGLAGAGELFF
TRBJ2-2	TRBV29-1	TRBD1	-	TGCAGCGTTGGGCTCGGGACAGCGAACACCGGGGAGCTGTTTTTT	CSVGLGTANTGELFF
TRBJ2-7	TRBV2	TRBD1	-	TGTGCCAGCGCCCGGGACAGAAATGTCAACGAGCAGTACTTC	CASARDRNVNEQYF
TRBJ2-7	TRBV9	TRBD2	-	TGTGCCAGCAGCAGTAGCGGGGGGGAGAGCGAGCAGTACTTC	CASSSSGGESEQYF
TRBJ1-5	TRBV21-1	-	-	TGTGCCAGCACCCGACAGGGCGTTCAGCCCCAGCATTTT	CASTRQGVQPQHF
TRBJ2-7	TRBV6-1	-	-	TGTGCCAGCAGTGAAGACCCGGAGGGTTACGAGCAGTACTTC	CASSEDPEGYEQYF
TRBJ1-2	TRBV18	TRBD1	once	TGTGCCAGCTCACCCCCGACAGGGTTGGGCTACACCTTC	CASSPPTGLGYTF
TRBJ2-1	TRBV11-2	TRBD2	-	TGTGCCAGCACAATGGGGACTAGCGGGAACGATGAGCAGTTCTTC	CASTMGTSGNDEQFF
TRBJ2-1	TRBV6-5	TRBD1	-	TGTGCCAGCAAACAGGGGTGGGTGTACAATGAGCAGTTCTTC	CASKQGWVYNEQFF
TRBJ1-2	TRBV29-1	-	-	TGCAGCGTTGAGAGGACAGTTCCAACTCGCTCTGGCTACACCTTC	CSVERTVPTRSGYTF
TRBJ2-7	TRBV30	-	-	TGTGCCTGGAGTGTAAATGAGGCCTACGAGCAGTACTTC	CAWSVNEAYEQYF
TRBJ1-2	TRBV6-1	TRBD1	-	TGTGCCAGCAGTGAGAGGGGGGCAGGGGGTTCACAGGGTGGCTACACCTTC	CASSERGAGGSQGGYTF
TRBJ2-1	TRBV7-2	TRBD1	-	TGTGCCAGCAGCTCTGGACAGGTCTCGGCCTACAATGAGCAGTTCTTC	CASSSGQVSAYNEQFF
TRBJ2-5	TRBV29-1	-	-	TGCAGCGTTGAAGGCGGCAGGGGTTTTTCGGGAGAGACCCAGTACTTC	CSVEGGRGFSGETQYF
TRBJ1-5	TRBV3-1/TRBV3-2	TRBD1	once	TGTGCCAGCAGCCAAGACAGGGGGCAGCCCCAGCATTTT	CASSQDRGQPQHF
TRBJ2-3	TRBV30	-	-	TGTGCCTGGAGGTCCGGGGTCAGCACAGATACGCAGTATTTT	CAWRSGVSTDTQYF
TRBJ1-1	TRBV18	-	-	TGTGCCAGCTCAGGGGGCCGGACTGAAGCTTTCTTT	CASSGGRTEAFF
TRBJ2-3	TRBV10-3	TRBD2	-	TGTGCCATCAGTGAGAGTAGCGGGGGCCTCACAGATACGCAGTATTTT	CAISESSGGLTDTQYF
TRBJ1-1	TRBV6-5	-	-	TGTGCCAGCTGCAGTAATGAAGTTCGGAACACTGAAGCTTTCTTT	CASCSNEVRNTEAFF
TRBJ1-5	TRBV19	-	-	TGTGCCAGTAGTACCCCTCCTTGGGAGGGAGGGAGCAATCAGCCCCAGCATTTT	CASSTPPWEGGSNQPQHF
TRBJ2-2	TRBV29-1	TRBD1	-	TGCAGCGTTGAAGTTAGGGACAGGGTCCGGGAGCTGTTTTTT	CSVEVRDRVRELFF
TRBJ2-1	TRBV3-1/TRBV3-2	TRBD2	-	TGTGCCAGCAGCCAAGGGGTAGCGGGGGGCAATGAGCAGTTCTTC	CASSQGVAGGNEQFF
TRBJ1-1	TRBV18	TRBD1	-	TGTGCCAGCTCACCAAAGACAGGGACCTGGAGGACTGAAGCTTTCTTT	CASSPKTGTWRTEAFF
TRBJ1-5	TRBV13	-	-	TGTGCCAGCAGCCGCCGGGGGGAGGGCAATCAGCCCCAGCATTTT	CASSRRGEGNQPQHF
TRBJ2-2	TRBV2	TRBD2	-	TGTGCCAGCAGTGTAGGCGGGGGGGCATCCGGGGAGCTGTTTTTT	CASSVGGGASGELFF
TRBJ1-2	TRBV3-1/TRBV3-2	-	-	TGTGCCAGCAGCCTCCAGCGGGAAACCCACCCCTATGGCTACACCTTC	CASSLQRETHPYGYTF
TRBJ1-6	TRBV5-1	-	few	TGCGCCAGCAGCTTGTTTCGAGGAGGAGCTAGCTCCTATAATTCACCCCTCCACTTT	CASSLFRGGASSYNSPLHF
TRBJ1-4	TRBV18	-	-	TGTGCCAGCGACCAAGGGGGAACTAATGAAAAACTGTTTTTT	CASDQGGTNEKLFF
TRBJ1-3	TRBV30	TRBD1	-	TGTGCCTGGAGTGCAGGACAGGGGGCTGGAAACACCATATATTTT	CAWSAGQGAGNTIYF
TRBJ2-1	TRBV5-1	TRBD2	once	TGCGCCAGCAGCTTGGCGCCTAGCGGGACCTACAATGAGCAGTTCTTC	CASSLAPSGTYNEQFF
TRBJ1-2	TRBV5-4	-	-	TGTGCCAGCAGCGCCAAACCAGACACCAACTATGGCTACACCTTC	CASSAKPDTNYGYTF
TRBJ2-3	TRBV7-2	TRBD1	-	TGTGCCAGCAGCCCCCGACAGGGGAGGGATACGCAGTATTTT	CASSPRQGRDTQYF
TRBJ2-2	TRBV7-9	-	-	TGTGCCAGCAGCCCCATCATTAGCTCCACCGGGGAGCTGTTTTTT	CASSPIISSTGELFF
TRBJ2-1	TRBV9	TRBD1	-	TGTGCCAGCAGCGTAGGACAGGGAAGTCACAATGAGCAGTTCTTC	CASSVGQGSHNEQFF
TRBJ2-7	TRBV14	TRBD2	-	TGTGCCAGCAGCCACCTCGGGAGCGGGGGGGCTAAAGAGCAGTACTTC	CASSHLGSGGAKEQYF
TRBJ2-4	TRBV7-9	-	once	TGTGCCAGCAGCTTAGCGCGGGCGGCCGCAGGCATTCAGTACTTC	CASSLARAAAGIQYF
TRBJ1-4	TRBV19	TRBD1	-	TGTGCCAGTAAGGGACAGGGTGCAACTAATGAAAAACTGTTTTTT	CASKGQGATNEKLFF
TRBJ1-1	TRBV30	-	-	TGTGCCTGGAGTTTAGGGAGGAACACTGAAGCTTTCTTT	CAWSLGRNTEAFF
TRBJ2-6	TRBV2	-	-	TGTGCCAGCAGTCCAGACAGGTTCGGGGCCAACGTCCTGACTTTC	CASSPDRFGANVLTF
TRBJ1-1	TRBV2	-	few	TGTGCCAGCAGTGAATCAGGTTTTAACACTGAAGCTTTCTTT	CASSESGFNTEAFF
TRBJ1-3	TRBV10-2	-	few	TGCGCCAGCAGTGAGTCGCCCACTCCCTCGGACACCATATATTTT	CASSESPTPSDTIYF
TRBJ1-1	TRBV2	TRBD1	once	TGTGCCAGCAGTGAAATCCGAGGACAGGGAATGATCGCTTTCTTT	CASSEIRGQGMIAFF
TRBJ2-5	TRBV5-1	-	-	TGCGCCAGCAGCGCGCACCGGGACTCGGATTTATACACGCGGTACTTC	CASSAHRDSDLYTRYF